These 20 T cell receptor beta chains were all obtained from the same sample, sequenced in a study of T cell repertoires in cytomegalovirus infection. These receptors have no identified antigens. One entry per CDR3 protein results from TCRdb running MiXCR on the reads. There are 80,000 or so distinct CDR3 sequences in the sample; about 40% occur only once, and 90% to 95% lies in the top ten. The source was CD8+ T cells from cultured PBMCs, collected from culture after CMV antigen stimulation. The receptor source for this set is a human donor in good health (CMV status not recorded). Some clones in this sample may be carry-over from other donors' samples.

In its sample, this clonotype was seen many times. The chain couples TRBV7-2 to TRBJ2-3; 9 bases map to TRBD2. The CDR3 sequence is 15 residues long. CDR1 and CDR2 from the germline V gene are SGHTA and FQGNSA. Losses at the gene ends were 5 bases for V and 3 bases for J; bases not matched to a gene: 6. CDR3 amino acids: CASSERGDETDTQYF. CDR3 in DNA: TGTGCCAGCAGCGAGCGGGGGGATGAGACAGATACGCAGTATTTT.

The chain is built from TRBV6-5 and TRBJ1-2, with a weak D call TRBD1 (5 bases). V was cut by 0 bases and J by 8 bases, with 13 bases left in between. The CDR3 has 14 amino acids. The V gene's germline CDR1 is MNHEY and CDR2 SVGAGI. CDR3 bases: TGTGCCAGCAGTTACTCGATCCGGGGCGAAGGCTACACCTTC. This codes for CASSYSIRGEGYTF.

This clonotype has more than one count but fewer than ten. The chain employs TRBV28 and TRBJ2-7, with D unclear. The CDR3 totals 13 residues. Per germline, CDR1 MDHEN and CDR2 SYDVKM. The V end was cut by 6 bases, the J end by 2 bases, with 11 bases between. CDR3 in DNA: TGTGCCAGCAGCGAGGCCTTGGCCTACGAGCAGTACTTC. Translated, it gives CASSEALAYEQYF.

V usage is TRBV7-2 and J usage is TRBJ2-1, with D hard to call. Between the trimmed V and J ends, which lost 3 bases and 10 bases, there was a span of 7 bases. CDR3 size: 11 residues. Germline V gene sequence: CDR1 SGHTA, CDR2 FQGNSA. The CDR3 spells CASSFAVEQFF. The CDR3 DNA follows: TGTGCCAGCAGCTTCGCAGTGGAGCAGTTCTTC.

This CDR3 reads CASSLARPNLRNEQFF. The CDR3 DNA is TGTGCCAGCAGTTTAGCGCGACCGAACCTTCGCAATGAGCAGTTCTTC. The V and J genes are TRBV12-3 or TRBV12-4 and TRBJ2-1; D is undetermined. V was pared by 0 bases and J by 6 bases, with 15 bases between. This CDR3 has 16 amino acids.

V gene TRBV6-5 combines with J gene TRBJ2-7, with D perhaps TRBD1 (6 bases). The CDR3 is 17 amino acids. Germline-derived CDR1 and CDR2 are MNHEY and SVGAGI. Trimming removed 2 bases from V and 7 bases from J, with 24 bases in between. CDR3 sequence: CASSYSRPRQAFEEQYF. DNA of the CDR3: TGTGCCAGCAGTTACAGCCGTCCGAGACAGGCCTTCGAGGAGCAGTACTTC.

The chain carries TRBV19 and TRBJ2-3; D is tentatively TRBD1 or TRBD2 (5 bases each). Germline values: CDR1 LNHDA, CDR2 SQIVND (reference sequence). The CDR3 runs to 12 residues. CDR3: CAAGASADTQYF. CDR3 coding DNA: TGTGCTGCCGGGGCGAGCGCAGATACGCAGTATTTT.

The rearrangement uses TRBV7-2 and TRBJ2-7; 12 nucleotides align to TRBD2. Unmatched junction bases numbered 5, after V lost 5 bases and J lost 6 bases. The CDR3 runs to 14 residues. Germline V gene data show CDR1 as SGHTA and CDR2 as FQGNSA. CDR3: CASSPLTSGGEQYF. Here the CDR3 DNA reads TGTGCCAGCAGCCCCCTGACTAGCGGGGGCGAGCAGTACTTC.

The chain couples TRBV12-3 or TRBV12-4 to TRBJ2-1; 10 nucleotides agree with TRBD2. The CDR3 loop spans 16 amino acids. Germline trimming cut 1 base from V and 5 bases from J; bases unmatched to any gene: 5. CDR3 protein: CASSLVALAGDNEQFF. In nucleotides, the CDR3 is TGTGCCAGCAGTTTAGTAGCTCTAGCGGGGGACAATGAGCAGTTCTTC.

V gene TRBV19 combines with J gene TRBJ2-1; D is undetermined. CDR1 is LNHDA, CDR2 SQIVND, per germline (reference sequence). This CDR3 is 14 amino acids long. V was shortened by 5 bases and J by 0 bases, with 8 bases between the two germline ends. CDR3 loop: CASSGSVSYNEQFF. CDR3 in DNA: TGTGCCAGTAGTGGGTCAGTCTCCTACAATGAGCAGTTCTTC.

This clonotype was seen a handful of times. The J gene is TRBJ2-5, the V gene TRBV12-3 or TRBV12-4; the match to TRBD2 covers 12 bases. This CDR3 contains 20 residues. The V segment lost 3 bases and the J segment 4 bases; nucleotides outside the gene matches: 18. In DNA form, the CDR3 reads TGTGCCAGCAGTTTCTGGATACAGGATCTAGCGGGGGGGTCGAGAGAGACCCAGTACTTC. As protein: CASSFWIQDLAGGSRETQYF.

The J gene is TRBJ2-1, the V gene TRBV7-3; 9 bases align to TRBD2. This CDR3 comprises 15 residues. Germline-derived CDR1 and CDR2 are SGHTA and FQGTGA. Unmatched junction bases numbered 6, after V lost 1 base and J lost 8 bases. The CDR3 nucleotides are TGTGCCAGCAGCTTAATTCTAGCGGGGTTCGATGAGCAGTTCTTC. It is translated as CASSLILAGFDEQFF.

There are a few counts of this clonotype. The chain combines TRBV6-2 or TRBV6-3 with TRBJ1-1; D might be TRBD1 (6 bases). The CDR3 extends over 15 amino acids. Trimming took 2 bases from V and 3 from J, leaving 13 bases between them. Germline V gene data show CDR1 as MNHEY and CDR2 as SVGEGT. CDR3 nucleotides: TGTGCCAGCAGTTACAAACAGGGTCGTGACACTGAAGCTTTCTTT. It encodes CASSYKQGRDTEAFF.

In its sample, this clonotype was seen a few times. The chain recombines TRBV27 with TRBJ2-7, with TRBD1 matching over 7 bases. The CDR3 extends over 14 amino acids. Germline V gene data show CDR1 as MNHEY and CDR2 as SMNVEV (reference sequence). J gave up 7 bases and V 2 bases, and 8 bases lay outside the gene matches. Here the CDR3 DNA reads TGTGCCAGCAGTTTAGGAAGGGGGCCTCGAGAGCAGTACTTC. Its protein product is CASSLGRGPREQYF.

V gene TRBV5-6 combines with J gene TRBJ2-7; weak D call: TRBD2 (6 bases). CDR3 length equals 17 residues. CDR1 is SGHDT and CDR2 is YYEEEE in the germline V gene. Trimming pared 4 bases from V and 0 bases from J, leaving 20 bases between. Written as DNA, the CDR3 is TGTGCCAGCAGCGGTACATACGGGACTTCCGGCTCCTACGAGCAGTACTTC. Protein product: CASSGTYGTSGSYEQYF.

The genes are TRBV6-5 and TRBJ2-3; possibly TRBD2 for D (5 bases). CDR1 is MNHEY, CDR2 SVGAGI, per germline. Deletions cut 6 bases from V and 2 bases from J, with 9 bases between. The CDR3 loop spans 13 amino acids. The CDR3: CASSGGITDTQYF. As DNA, the CDR3 is TGTGCCAGCAGCGGAGGTATCACAGATACGCAGTATTTT.

This clonotype was observed many times. V usage is TRBV7-2 and J usage is TRBJ1-2; 7 bases are a match to TRBD1. V was clipped by 0 bases and J by 8 bases; unmatched bases: 9. Germline V CDR1 and CDR2: SGHTA, FQGNSA. The length of the CDR3 is 15 residues. In nucleotides, the CDR3 is TGTGCCAGCAGCTTAGCGAGGGGGCGCGTTGACGGCTACACCTTC. This gives the protein CASSLARGRVDGYTF. The full variable domain, completed using reference TRBV7-2 and TRBJ1-2, is GAGVSQSPSNKVTEKGKDVELRCDPISGHTALYWYRQSLGQGLEFLIYFQGNSAPDKSGLPSDRFSAERTGGSVSTLTIQRTQQEDSAVYLCASSLARGRVDGYTFGSGTRLTVV.

The chain recombines TRBV7-2 with TRBJ2-2, with D uncertain. The V end was cut by 6 bases, the J end by 7 bases, with 12 bases between. Germline V gives CDR1 SGHTA, CDR2 FQGNSA. The CDR3 length is 13 residues. The CDR3 sequence: CASRLDSLGELFF. CDR3 in DNA: TGTGCCAGCAGGCTTGATTCGCTCGGGGAGCTGTTTTTT. The full variable domain, completed using reference TRBV7-2 and TRBJ2-2, is GAGVSQSPSNKVTEKGKDVELRCDPISGHTALYWYRQSLGQGLEFLIYFQGNSAPDKSGLPSDRFSAERTGGSVSTLTIQRTQQEDSAVYLCASRLDSLGELFFGEGSRLTVL.

The V gene is TRBV9, the J gene TRBJ2-3; D remains ambiguous. CDR1 SGDLS and CDR2 YYNGEE come from the germline V gene. This CDR3 region has 13 residues. The V gene lost 2 bases and the J gene lost 2 bases, with 6 bases spanning the gap. As DNA, the CDR3 is TGTGCCAGCAGCGTTTCCAACACAGATACGCAGTATTTT. Amino acids: CASSVSNTDTQYF.

The sample holds many counts of this clonotype. This chain connects TRBV6-2 or TRBV6-3 to TRBJ2-7; tentatively, D is TRBD1 (5 bases). The CDR3 contains 11 residues. The V and J ends lost 5 bases and 6 bases respectively, with 8 bases between them. Looked up from germline, CDR1 is MNHEY and CDR2 is SVGEGT. The CDR3 reads CASSPGIEQYF. The CDR3 DNA reads as TGTGCCAGCAGTCCAGGGATCGAGCAGTACTTC.